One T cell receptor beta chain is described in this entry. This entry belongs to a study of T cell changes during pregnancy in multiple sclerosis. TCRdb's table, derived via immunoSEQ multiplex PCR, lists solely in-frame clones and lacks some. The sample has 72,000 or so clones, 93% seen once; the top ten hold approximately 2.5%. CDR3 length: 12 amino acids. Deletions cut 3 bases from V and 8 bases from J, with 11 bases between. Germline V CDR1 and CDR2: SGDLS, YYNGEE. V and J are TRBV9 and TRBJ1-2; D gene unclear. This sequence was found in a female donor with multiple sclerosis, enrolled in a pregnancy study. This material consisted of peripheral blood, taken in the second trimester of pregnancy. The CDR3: CASSGSAWGYTF. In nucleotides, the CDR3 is TGTGCCAGCAGCGGCAGTGCTTGGGGCTACACCTTC. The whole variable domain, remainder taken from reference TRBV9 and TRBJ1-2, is DSGVTQTPKHLITATGQRVTLRCSPRSGDLSVYWYQQSLDQGLQFLIQYYNGEERAKGNILERFSAQQFPDLHSELNLSSLELGDSALYFCASSGSAWGYTFGSGTRLTVV.